This passage covers 18 T cell receptor beta chains from one sample sequenced in a study. TCRdb redid the calling of the RT-PCR reads with MiXCR, one entry per CDR3 protein. The table lists hundreds of thousands of distinct CDR3 sequences, approximately 15% of them singletons, with 3.6% in the top ten. Sequenced: memory CD4+ T cells from blood. These receptors were obtained from a female donor in good health, serving as a healthy control.

Regarding this clonotype: A junction end diverges from the germline sequence, so it may reflect a read error. The rearrangement joins TRBV30 to TRBJ1-2; maybe TRBD1 (5 bases). CDR1 is GTSNPN, CDR2 SVGIG, per germline (reference sequence). CDR3 size: 13 residues. This CDR3 reads CAWSLGGGYCYTF. The CDR3 DNA reads TGTGCCTGGAGTCTGGGGGGTGGCTATTGCTACACCTTC.

This clonotype turned up a few times. This chain connects TRBV7-2 to TRBJ2-3; maybe TRBD1 (6 bases). The germline V gene encodes CDR1 SGHTA and CDR2 FQGNSA. CDR3 length: 15 residues. Trimming took off 1 base at V and 8 bases at J, with 16 bases between the two ends. The CDR3 DNA sequence: TGTGCCAGCAGCTTAGTAGGCGGCCAAGGGGGTACGCAGTATTTT. Translated: CASSLVGGQGGTQYF.

V and J are TRBV20-1 and TRBJ2-1; 7 nucleotides align to TRBD2. This CDR3 is built from 14 residues. Germline-derived CDR1 and CDR2 are DFQATT and SNEGSKA (reference sequence). The V and J ends lost 6 bases and 7 bases, in that order; junction bases with no gene match: 12. Here the CDR3 DNA reads TGCAGTGCACCGATAGCGGGCATTGTAAATGAGCAGTTCTTC. This gives the protein CSAPIAGIVNEQFF.

This clonotype was found many times. V gene TRBV29-1 combines with J gene TRBJ2-7; D possibly corresponds to TRBD1 (6 bases). The CDR3 sequence is 14 residues long. Germline assignment: CDR1 SQVTM and CDR2 ANQGSEA. Trimming cost V 5 bases and J 2 bases, with 16 bases left between them. CDR3 DNA sequence: TGCAGCGTTCAGGGGACCCCCAAGGCCTACGAGCAGTACTTC. This translates into CSVQGTPKAYEQYF.

The chain carries TRBV28 and TRBJ1-2, with a tentative D call TRBD1 (6 bases). CDR3 length: 14 amino acids. V was cut by 3 bases and J by 5 bases, with 13 bases left in between. Germline CDR1 is MDHEN and CDR2 is SYDVKM. This chain's CDR3 is CASSLWGQGYGYTF. Written as DNA, the CDR3 is TGTGCCAGCAGTTTGTGGGGGCAAGGGTATGGCTACACCTTC.

This clonotype was observed a few times. Just one base apart from a much larger clone, this may be a read error. V and J are TRBV12-5 and TRBJ2-5; 10 nucleotides match TRBD2. CDR3 length: 17 residues. Germline CDR1 and CDR2: LGHNT and FRNRAP. J lost 2 bases, V lost 6 bases, and 12 bases had no gene match. The CDR3 spells CASGKGLAPPSQETQYF. In DNA, the CDR3 is TGTGCTAGTGGGAAGGGACTAGCGCCCCCCTCTCAAGAGACCCAGTACTTC.

In DNA, the CDR3 is TGTGCCAGCAGCTTGCTCAATGCGAACACTGAAGCTTTCTTT. This sequence encodes CASSLLNANTEAFF. The rearrangement uses TRBV5-5 and TRBJ1-1; D remains ambiguous. CDR1 is SGHKS, CDR2 YYEKEE, per germline (reference sequence). The length of the CDR3 is 14 residues. V lost 1 base and J lost 1, with 8 bases in between.

J is TRBJ2-1 and V is TRBV10-3; 11 bases line up with TRBD2. Germline loops: CDR1 ENHRY, CDR2 SYGVKD. V shed 2 bases, J shed 4 bases, and the junction held 10 bases outside the gene matches. The CDR3 consists of 18 residues. The CDR3 reads CAISERGTSGKIYNEQFF. DNA for the CDR3: TGTGCCATCAGTGAGAGGGGGACTAGCGGAAAAATTTACAATGAGCAGTTCTTC.

The V gene is TRBV18, the J gene TRBJ1-1; TRBD1 matches 8 bases. After removal of 3 bases from V and 5 bases from J, the junction contained 11 bases not matched to a gene. Germline CDR1 and CDR2: KGHSH and LQKENI. There are 16 residues in the CDR3. CDR3 coding DNA: TGTGCCAGCTCACCCCCTTACCAGGGGGCAGGAACTGAAGCTTTCTTT. It specifies CASSPPYQGAGTEAFF.

This clonotype has just a few counts. The V call is TRBV20-1, the J call TRBJ1-2; 7 bases are shared with TRBD1. With 2 bases clipped from V and 5 bases from J, the junction kept 14 bases outside the gene matches. The CDR3 totals 16 residues. Germline-derived CDR1 and CDR2 are DFQATT and SNEGSKA (reference sequence). The CDR3 DNA follows: TGCAGTGCTAGAAATCGGATGACAGGGTTCGGTTATGGCTACACCTTC. Its translation is CSARNRMTGFGYGYTF.

This chain links TRBV12-3 or TRBV12-4 with TRBJ1-2, with D maybe TRBD1 (6 bases). The CDR3 totals 13 residues. V lost 0 bases and J 10 bases, leaving 12 bases between the germline ends. The CDR3 sequence: CASSLASGVAYTF. The CDR3, as DNA: TGTGCCAGCAGTTTAGCCTCAGGGGTAGCCTACACCTTC.

This clonotype came up a few times. The rearrangement links TRBV20-1 to TRBJ1-2, with TRBD1 matching 8 bases. Germline trimming cut 5 bases from V and 7 bases from J; bases unmatched to any gene: 12. Per germline, CDR1 DFQATT and CDR2 SNEGSKA (reference sequence). The CDR3 is 14 amino acids. As DNA, the CDR3 is TGCAGTGCTTCTCAAGGACAGGGTTGGGGTGGCTACACCTTC. Translating gives CSASQGQGWGGYTF.

The rearrangement links TRBV4-3 to TRBJ1-5, with D perhaps TRBD1 (5 bases). CDR1 LGHNA and CDR2 YSLEER come from the germline V gene. Trimming stripped 3 bases from V and 5 bases from J, with 14 bases between. This CDR3 is 15 amino acids long. The CDR3 DNA follows: TGCGCCAGCAGCCAGGACGTTCGGGGCGATCAGCCCCAGCATTTT. Translation gives CASSQDVRGDQPQHF.

This clonotype was counted at least ten times. This chain joins TRBV20-1 and TRBJ1-6; 8 nucleotides align to TRBD1. The CDR3 is 16 amino acids. V trimming: 1 base; J trimming: 7 bases; junction bases outside the gene matches: 9. The germline V gene has CDR1 DFQATT and CDR2 SNEGSKA (reference sequence). CDR3 region: CSARAPDREANSPLHF. The DNA for the CDR3 is TGCAGTGCTAGAGCCCCGGACAGGGAGGCGAATTCACCCCTCCACTTT.

This clonotype was detected only a few times. The chain carries TRBV5-6 and TRBJ1-3; D uncertain. Trimming removed 4 bases from V and 0 bases from J, with 8 bases in between. Per germline, CDR1 SGHDT and CDR2 YYEEEE. The CDR3 is 14 amino acids. CDR3 coding DNA: TGTGCCAGCAGCGCATTAAGCTCTGGAAACACCATATATTTT. It specifies CASSALSSGNTIYF.

This clonotype has a handful of counts. The rearrangement uses TRBV5-1 and TRBJ2-7; possible D gene TRBD1, 5 bases. The ends were cut back, 4 bases at V and 3 bases at J, with 17 bases in the middle. This CDR3 spans 15 amino acids. Per germline, CDR1 SGHRS and CDR2 YFSETQ. CDR3 bases: TGCGCCAGCAGCGGGTTTAGGGGTGGCGGCTACGAGCAGTACTTC. This sequence encodes CASSGFRGGGYEQYF.

This clonotype has more than one count but fewer than ten. The gene calls are TRBV6-6 and TRBJ2-3, with unresolved D. The germline V gene has CDR1 MNHNY and CDR2 SVGAGI (reference sequence). Trimming removed 5 bases from V and 0 bases from J, with 9 bases in between. The CDR3 runs to 14 residues. The CDR3 is CASSTTDSTDTQYF. Written as DNA, the CDR3 is TGTGCCAGCAGTACAACAGACAGCACAGATACGCAGTATTTT.

CDR3 nucleotides: TGTGCCATCATTCCCTCTCCCGGGACTAGCGGGAGTTCCTACGAGCAGTACTTC. Protein: CAIIPSPGTSGSSYEQYF. V is TRBV28 and J is TRBJ2-7; 14 bases map to TRBD2. CDR1 is MDHEN, CDR2 SYDVKM, per germline. The CDR3 consists of 18 residues. V shed 10 bases, J shed 1 base, and the junction held 15 bases outside the gene matches. The full variable domain, in which reference TRBV28 and TRBJ2-7 provide the parts outside the CDR3, is DVKVTQSSRYLVKRTGEKVFLECVQDMDHENMFWYRQDPGLGLRLIYFSYDVKMKEKGDIPEGYSVSREKKERFSLILESASTNQTSMYLCAIIPSPGTSGSSYEQYFGPGTRLTVT.